The 32 T cell receptor beta chains reported below all come from one sample, sequenced in a study of cytomegalovirus exposure and HLA in healthy donors. The PCR employed 60 Vbeta primers together with 13 Jbeta primers. The method was immunoSEQ multiplex PCR; TCRdb's version includes in-frame clones alone and lacks a portion of them. Of approximately 120,000 clones in the sample, under 80% were seen once. Sequencing was done on a sample of PBMCs. Every receptor here comes from a man between 40 and 49 years old in good health and CMV-seropositive.

V gene TRBV28 combines with J gene TRBJ1-5; a weak D match, TRBD1 (6 bases). The ends were cut back, 8 bases at V and 3 bases at J, with 14 bases in the middle. Germline CDR1 and CDR2: MDHEN and SYDVKM. This CDR3 is 14 amino acids long. The CDR3 nucleotides read TGTGCCAGCCTTGAACAGGGTTACAATCAGCCCCAGCATTTT. This gives the protein CASLEQGYNQPQHF. The full variable domain, rest sourced from reference TRBV28 and TRBJ1-5, is DVKVTQSSRYLVKRTGEKVFLECVQDMDHENMFWYRQDPGLGLRLIYFSYDVKMKEKGDIPEGYSVSREKKERFSLILESASTNQTSMYLCASLEQGYNQPQHFGDGTRLSIL.

The rearrangement links TRBV30 to TRBJ1-5; D is undetermined. This CDR3 contains 14 residues. V was trimmed by 1 base and J by 7 bases, leaving 14 bases between them. Germline V gene lookup returns CDR1 GTSNPN and CDR2 SVGIG (reference sequence). CDR3 sequence reads: CAWSAALGGQPQHF. CDR3 in DNA: TGTGCCTGGAGTGCCGCGTTAGGCGGCCAGCCCCAGCATTTT.

This chain joins TRBV6-5 and TRBJ2-7; 8 bases fit TRBD1. Per germline, CDR1 MNHEY and CDR2 SVGAGI. Trimming cost V 6 bases and J 0 bases; bases outside gene matches: 4. CDR3 length: 14 residues. The CDR3 protein is CASRGQGSSYEQYF. CDR3 coding DNA: TGTGCCAGCAGAGGACAGGGTAGCTCCTACGAGCAGTACTTC.

The V gene is TRBV5-4, the J gene TRBJ2-5; TRBD2 is a possible D gene (7 bases). This CDR3 contains 14 residues. The germline V gene has CDR1 SGHNT and CDR2 YYREEE (reference sequence). V was pared by 0 bases and J by 4 bases, with 10 bases between. This CDR3 is CASSLAGGGETQYF. For the CDR3, the DNA is TGTGCCAGCAGCTTGGCGGGGGGCGGAGAGACCCAGTACTTC. Looking up the rest from reference TRBV5-4 and TRBJ2-5 gives the full variable domain: ETGVTQSPTHLIKTRGQQVTLRCSSQSGHNTVSWYQQALGQGPQFIFQYYREEENGRGNFPPRFSGLQFPNYSSELNVNALELDDSALYLCASSLAGGGETQYFGPGTRLLVL.

The DNA for the CDR3 is TGCGCCAGCGCCCCAGGGCTGGCCTATGGCTACACCTTC. Residues: CASAPGLAYGYTF. The chain uses TRBV5-1 and TRBJ1-2; perhaps TRBD1 as D (5 bases). The CDR3 has 13 amino acids. Per the germline V gene, CDR1 is SGHRS and CDR2 is YFSETQ. V shed 7 bases and J shed 4 bases, with 14 bases lying between them.

The gene calls are TRBV5-1 and TRBJ2-5; possible D gene TRBD2, 5 bases. The V gene's germline CDR1 is SGHRS and CDR2 YFSETQ. The CDR3 totals 13 residues. V lost 0 bases to trimming and J lost 7 bases, with 10 bases between them. The CDR3 DNA follows: TGCGCCAGCAGCTTGGAGGCAGGAGGGACCCAGTACTTC. It specifies CASSLEAGGTQYF.

Points on this clone: At one of its ends the junction is not consistent with the germline gene, which may arise from a read error. The rearrangement uses TRBV7-7 and TRBJ2-3; TRBD2 aligns across 7 bases. The CDR3 runs to 13 residues. CDR1 is SSHAT and CDR2 is FNYEAQ in the germline V gene (reference sequence). The CDR3 is CASSIRLADTQYF. The CDR3 coding sequence is TGTGCTAGCAGCATTCGACTAGCTGATACGCAGTATTTT.

V gene TRBV6-6 combines with J gene TRBJ2-1; a weak D match, TRBD2 (5 bases). Germline lookup yields CDR1 MNHNY and CDR2 SVGAGI (reference sequence). CDR3 length: 12 residues. Trimming pared 0 bases from V and 8 bases from J, leaving 5 bases between. The CDR3 nucleotides read TGTGCCAGCAGTTACTCGGAGGATGAGCAGTTCTTC. Translated: CASSYSEDEQFF.

The chain carries TRBV28 and TRBJ2-2; D is perhaps TRBD1 (5 bases). The length of the CDR3 is 14 residues. Germline V gene lookup returns CDR1 MDHEN and CDR2 SYDVKM. V was trimmed by 5 bases and J by 0 bases, leaving 7 bases between them. The DNA for the CDR3 is TGTGCCAGCAGTATGACAGCGAACACCGGGGAGCTGTTTTTT. Its protein product is CASSMTANTGELFF.

The genes are TRBV28 and TRBJ2-7; TRBD1 matches 8 bases. CDR1 and CDR2 from the germline V gene are MDHEN and SYDVKM. This CDR3 contains 14 residues. V lost 6 bases to trimming and J lost 1 base; unmatched junction nucleotides: 5. For the CDR3, the DNA is TGTGCCAGCAGACGCGGACAGGGATCCTACGAGCAGTACTTC. Protein: CASRRGQGSYEQYF.

This clone was seen a few times. The chain combines TRBV5-6 with TRBJ2-5; 8 bases agree with TRBD2. Germline V CDR1 and CDR2: SGHDT, YYEEEE. Losses at the gene ends were 1 base for V and 5 bases for J; bases not matched to a gene: 10. The CDR3 loop spans 16 amino acids. The CDR3 loop is CASSLITSGLGETQYF. For the CDR3, the DNA is TGTGCCAGCAGCTTGATAACTAGCGGCCTCGGGGAGACCCAGTACTTC.

The chain employs TRBV28 and TRBJ1-3, with 7 nucleotides matching TRBD1. V trimming: 1 base; J trimming: 5 bases; junction bases outside the gene matches: 8. The germline CDR1 and CDR2 sequences are MDHEN and SYDVKM. The CDR3 covers 16 residues. The CDR3 DNA is TGTGCCAGCAGTTTATCCCCTTGGACAGGAAGAAACACCATATATTTT. It specifies CASSLSPWTGRNTIYF. Full variable domain (missing parts from reference TRBV28 and TRBJ1-3): DVKVTQSSRYLVKRTGEKVFLECVQDMDHENMFWYRQDPGLGLRLIYFSYDVKMKEKGDIPEGYSVSREKKERFSLILESASTNQTSMYLCASSLSPWTGRNTIYFGEGSWLTVV.

This sequence joins TRBV7-2 and TRBJ2-7; tentative D call: TRBD2 (5 bases). Trimming pared 1 base from V and 1 base from J, leaving 8 bases between. CDR1 is SGHTA and CDR2 is FQGNSA in the germline V gene. This CDR3 spans 14 amino acids. The CDR3 sequence: CASSLGPGSYEQYF. Written as DNA, the CDR3 is TGTGCCAGCAGCTTAGGTCCGGGGTCCTACGAGCAGTACTTC.

CDR3 nucleotide sequence: TGTGCCATCAGGCCGACAGGGGAGGATTATGGCTACACCTTC. The encoded protein is CAIRPTGEDYGYTF. The rearrangement links TRBV10-3 to TRBJ1-2; 8 positions match TRBD1. Germline V lookup: CDR1 ENHRY, CDR2 SYGVKD. This CDR3 has 14 residues. Trimming cost V 6 bases and J 5 bases; bases outside gene matches: 8.

The genes are TRBV11-2 and TRBJ2-7, with D perhaps TRBD1 (5 bases). The CDR3 extends over 13 amino acids. V was trimmed by 6 bases and J by 3 bases, leaving 12 bases between them. Germline V gene lookup returns CDR1 SGHAT and CDR2 FQNNGV. The CDR3 nucleotides read TGTGCCAGCAGGAGTACAGGTTTCTACGAGCAGTACTTC. This codes for CASRSTGFYEQYF.

The chain links TRBV6-6 to TRBJ1-4, with D possibly TRBD1 on 6 matching bases. Germline V lookup: CDR1 MNHNY, CDR2 SVGAGI (reference sequence). The V and J ends lost 5 bases and 1 base respectively, with 8 bases between them. CDR3 size: 14 residues. Written as DNA, the CDR3 is TGTGCCAGCAGTGTGACAGGAACTAATGAAAAACTGTTTTTT. This gives the protein CASSVTGTNEKLFF.

This clone has a handful of counts. The V gene is TRBV2, the J gene TRBJ1-3, with 9 positions matching TRBD1. Germline CDR1 and CDR2: SNHLY and FYNNEI. CDR3 length: 15 residues. J gave up 5 bases and V 3 bases, and 5 bases lay outside the gene matches. The CDR3 loop reads CASSDGTGSRNTIYF. The DNA of the CDR3 is TGTGCCAGCAGTGATGGGACAGGGAGTAGAAACACCATATATTTT.

The CDR3: CAWSAGQGAGWNEQFF. In nucleotides, the CDR3 is TGTGCCTGGAGTGCGGGACAGGGGGCCGGCTGGAATGAGCAGTTCTTC. The J gene is TRBJ2-1, the V gene TRBV30, with 12 positions matching TRBD1. This CDR3 contains 16 residues. Germline CDR1 reads GTSNPN; CDR2 reads SVGIG (reference sequence). V shed 1 base, J shed 7 bases, and the junction held 8 bases outside the gene matches.

This clone has only a few counts. The chain recombines TRBV25-1 with TRBJ1-3; 7 bases agree with TRBD1. CDR3 length equals 13 residues. The V segment lost 6 bases and the J segment 4 bases; nucleotides outside the gene matches: 3. Germline-derived CDR1 and CDR2 are MGHDK and SYGVNS. CDR3 protein: CASRRDSGNTIYF. The CDR3 coding sequence is TGTGCCAGCAGGCGGGACAGCGGAAACACCATATATTTT. The entire variable domain, with the rest obtained from reference TRBV25-1 and TRBJ1-3, is as follows: EADIYQTPRYLVIGTGKKITLECSQTMGHDKMYWYQQDPGMELHLIHYSYGVNSTEKGDLSSESTVSRIRTEHFPLTLESARPSHTSQYLCASRRDSGNTIYFGEGSWLTVV.

CDR3 amino acids: CSVSITEAFF. CDR3 DNA: TGCAGCGTGAGTATCACTGAAGCTTTCTTT. This chain joins TRBV29-1 and TRBJ1-1, with D hard to call. Germline V gene lookup returns CDR1 SQVTM and CDR2 ANQGSEA. V lost 6 bases, J lost 4 bases, and 6 bases lay in between. CDR3 size: 10 residues.

V is TRBV9 and J is TRBJ2-2; no firm D call. CDR1 and CDR2 (germline): SGDLS, YYNGEE. V lost 0 bases, J lost 2 bases, and 8 bases lay in between. The CDR3 has 15 residues. The CDR3 reads CASSVGVINTGELFF. The CDR3 bases are TGTGCCAGCAGCGTAGGTGTCATTAACACCGGGGAGCTGTTTTTT.

This clone has a handful of counts. The rearrangement joins TRBV7-8 to TRBJ2-7, with a tentative D call TRBD2 (5 bases). The V gene's germline CDR1 is SGHVS and CDR2 FQNEAQ. The CDR3 spans 15 residues. Trimming left V 5 bases short and J 1 base short, with 15 bases between. The CDR3 DNA is TGTGCCAGCAGCCGTAGGGCAGGCGGGTCCTACGAGCAGTACTTC. This translates into CASSRRAGGSYEQYF.

V gene TRBV19 combines with J gene TRBJ1-1; 9 bases are a match to TRBD1. CDR3 length: 14 amino acids. V gave up 5 bases and J gave up 1 base; unmatched junction bases: 2. CDR1 is LNHDA and CDR2 is SQIVND in the germline V gene (reference sequence). CDR3 in amino acids: CASSRTGANTEAFF. The CDR3 DNA follows: TGTGCCAGTAGTCGGACAGGGGCGAACACTGAAGCTTTCTTT.

This chain connects TRBV14 to TRBJ1-5; D is possibly TRBD1 (6 bases). The CDR3 length is 13 residues. V was clipped by 4 bases and J by 9 bases, with 13 bases between them. CDR1 is SGHDN, CDR2 FVKESK, per germline. The CDR3 sequence: CASSRQVQGPQHF. CDR3 in DNA: TGTGCCAGCAGCCGACAGGTCCAGGGGCCCCAGCATTTT. Based on the CDR3 plus reference TRBV14 and TRBJ1-5, the full variable domain is EAGVTQFPSHSVIEKGQTVTLRCDPISGHDNLYWYRRVMGKEIKFLLHFVKESKQDESGMPNNRFLAERTGGTYSTLKVQPAELEDSGVYFCASSRQVQGPQHFGDGTRLSIL.

In its sample, this clone was seen a few times. The chain joins TRBV28 to TRBJ1-6; the D is unclear. V lost 6 bases to trimming and J lost 11 bases, with 17 bases between them. In germline, CDR1 is MDHEN, CDR2 SYDVKM. CDR3 length: 14 residues. CDR3 coding DNA: TGTGCCAGCAGAATTGGCCTTGGAGGGACACCCCTCCACTTT. This translates into CASRIGLGGTPLHF.

The chain carries TRBV5-8 and TRBJ2-4, with D possibly being TRBD1 (7 bases). Germline lookup yields CDR1 SGHTS and CDR2 YDEGEE. The CDR3 length is 14 residues. Trimming cost V 4 bases and J 8 bases, with 16 bases left between them. CDR3 loop: CASSVGGGMDIQYF. CDR3 DNA: TGTGCCAGCAGCGTAGGAGGGGGCATGGACATTCAGTACTTC. Full variable domain (outside the CDR3, taken from reference TRBV5-8 and TRBJ2-4): EAGVTQSPTHLIKTRGQQATLRCSPISGHTSVYWYQQALGLGLQFLLWYDEGEERNRGNFPPRFSGRQFPNYSSELNVNALELEDSALYLCASSVGGGMDIQYFGAGTRLSVL.

This chain connects TRBV2 to TRBJ1-2; tentative D call: TRBD1 (6 bases). V shed 8 bases and J shed 2 bases, with 15 bases lying between them. This CDR3 contains 14 residues. The germline V gene has CDR1 SNHLY and CDR2 FYNNEI. The CDR3 reads CASGVRQGNYGYTF. The CDR3 DNA reads as TGTGCCAGCGGGGTACGGCAGGGGAACTATGGCTACACCTTC.

Of note for this clone: One end of the junction fails to match germline, which may point to a read error. This sequence joins TRBV6-1 and TRBJ1-1; TRBD1 aligns across 7 bases. CDR1 is MNHNS and CDR2 is SASEGT in the germline V gene. This CDR3 is 12 amino acids long. CDR3 region: CASRLTGTVAFF. The CDR3 bases are TGTGCCAGCAGATTGACAGGGACTGTAGCTTTCTTT.

The rearrangement uses TRBV7-7 and TRBJ2-7; 8 positions match TRBD2. CDR1 is SSHAT and CDR2 is FNYEAQ in the germline V gene (reference sequence). The trim removed 1 base at V and 2 bases at J, leaving 4 bases unmatched. The CDR3 has 15 residues. In DNA, the CDR3 is TGTGCCAGCAGCTTAGAGGCGGGGGGACCCTACGAGCAGTACTTC. Its translation: CASSLEAGGPYEQYF. Combining the CDR3 with reference TRBV7-7 and TRBJ2-7 gives the whole variable domain GAGVSQSPRYKVTKRGQDVTLRCDPISSHATLYWYQQALGQGPEFLTYFNYEAQPDKSGLPSDRFSAERPEGSISTLTIQRTEQRDSAMYRCASSLEAGGPYEQYFGPGTRLTVT.

The chain combines TRBV9 with TRBJ2-3; TRBD2 aligns across 14 bases. Losses at the gene ends were 7 bases for V and 8 bases for J; bases not matched to a gene: 6. This CDR3 has 14 residues. CDR1 and CDR2 from the germline V gene are SGDLS and YYNGEE. CDR3 bases: TGTGCCAGCGCGACTAGCGGGGGGGCTGGTACGCAGTATTTT. Translation gives CASATSGGAGTQYF.

This clone was picked up a small number of times. The chain employs TRBV6-5 and TRBJ1-2, with D possibly being TRBD1 (6 bases). CDR1 MNHEY and CDR2 SVGAGI come from the germline V gene. V lost 5 bases to trimming and J lost 7 bases, with 17 bases between them. CDR3 length: 14 amino acids. CDR3 residues: CASSHPAGAGGYTF. Written as DNA, the CDR3 is TGTGCCAGCAGTCACCCGGCAGGGGCTGGTGGCTACACCTTC.

This chain joins TRBV9 and TRBJ1-3; 10 bases fit TRBD1. V gave up 3 bases and J gave up 3 bases; unmatched junction bases: 3. CDR3 length equals 15 residues. From germline, CDR1 is SGDLS and CDR2 YYNGEE. CDR3 residues: CASSAGQGNGNTIYF. The CDR3 region has the DNA TGTGCCAGCAGCGCGGGACAGGGGAATGGAAACACCATATATTTT.